These T cell receptor beta chains were read from a single sample in a study of cytomegalovirus exposure and HLA in healthy donors. TCRdb's table, derived via immunoSEQ multiplex PCR, lists solely in-frame clones and lacks some. The sample holds about 160,000 clones; around nine tenths are singletons and the top ten take 0.85% to 1%. Input material: PBMCs. These receptor sequences come from a woman in her 30s in good health and CMV-seronegative. Both conserved end residues are part of each CDR3. Fields, in order: clone size, D gene, V gene, J gene, CDR3 protein, CDR3 DNA. D genes are given only for firm matches. Rows may omit the clone size; those that give it use once, few, many or a size class.

>-|-|TRBV5-6|TRBJ1-2
CASSLRGYPYYGYTF
TGTGCCAGCAGCTTACGGGGGTACCCATACTATGGCTACACCTTC
>-|TRBD2|TRBV19|TRBJ2-7
CASSGRGLAGSSYEQYF
TGTGCCAGTAGTGGACGCGGACTAGCGGGGAGCTCCTACGAGCAGTACTTC
>-|-|TRBV5-1|TRBJ1-1
CASSLGRGMNTEAFF
TGCGCCAGCAGCTTGGGTAGGGGGATGAACACTGAAGCTTTCTTT
>few|TRBD2|TRBV7-6|TRBJ2-1
CASSLRVSGGTYNEQFF
TGTGCCAGCAGCCTCCGGGTTTCGGGAGGAACCTACAATGAGCAGTTCTTC
>-|TRBD1|TRBV28|TRBJ1-4
CASLRTGGNGEKLFF
TGTGCCAGCCTGCGGACAGGGGGCAACGGTGAAAAACTGTTTTTT
>-|TRBD1|TRBV11-2|TRBJ2-7
CASSPPDRVSYEQYF
TGTGCCAGCAGCCCTCCTGACAGGGTCTCCTACGAGCAGTACTTC
>-|-|TRBV13|TRBJ2-5
CASSLTDTGEETQYF
TGTGCCAGCAGCTTAACGGACACCGGAGAAGAGACCCAGTACTTC
>-|-|TRBV7-6|TRBJ2-3
CASSLGGSTTDTQYF
TGTGCCAGCAGCTTAGGAGGCTCAACCACAGATACGCAGTATTTT
>few|-|TRBV19|TRBJ1-1
CASSKQGMGLTEAFF
TGTGCCAGTAGTAAGCAGGGGATGGGTCTAACTGAAGCTTTCTTT
>-|TRBD2|TRBV10-3|TRBJ2-7
CAMGRGSPYEQYF
TGTGCCATGGGGCGCGGGAGCCCCTACGAGCAGTACTTC